This TCR beta chain was observed in a study of blood T cell repertoires in COVID-19. Overall study: Samples representing acute and convalescent COVID-19 were sourced from the United States, Italy and Spain.

Original methodology: By means of reference gene primer amplification, nucleated cell counts were estimated. Repertoires were generated with immunoSEQ multiplex PCR, while TCRdb's copy carries only in-frame clones and drops some. V and J calls and clone size are given by that table; D and trimming were obtained from the DNA. The data show about 100,000 clones, around 74% seen once. This clone showed up just a few times. This TCR came from a woman older than 75 with active or convalescent COVID-19. Sequenced sample: peripheral blood.

CDR3 protein: CASSVEEIAGQFF. The CDR3 nucleotides read TGTGCCAGCAGCGTGGAGGAAATAGCGGGGCAGTTCTTC. V gene TRBV9 combines with J gene TRBJ2-1; 7 bases agree with TRBD2. Germline-derived CDR1 and CDR2 are SGDLS and YYNGEE. This CDR3 has 13 residues. After removal of 2 bases from V and 12 bases from J, the junction contained 8 bases not matched to a gene.